The following is a T cell receptor (beta chain) sequence with its context. The antigen remains unidentified. This sample stems from a study of T cell responses to AZD1222 COVID-19 vaccine. Study-level findings and limits: White British people made up most donors, females outnumbered males, and clonal diversity was possibly underestimated.

TCRdb's table, derived via immunoSEQ multiplex PCR, lists solely in-frame clones and lacks some. Of tens of thousands of clones listed, around 80% are singletons. The receptor was isolated from an adult who received the AZD1222 COVID-19 vaccine. Material: peripheral blood, obtained 28 days after the second AZD1222 dose.

The CDR3 DNA sequence: TGTGCCAGCAGCTCCTCATTGGGGGGGCTCTATGGCTACACCTTC. Translated, it gives CASSSSLGGLYGYTF. V is TRBV7-2 and J is TRBJ1-2; a weak D match, TRBD1 (6 bases). This CDR3 has 15 amino acids. Per the germline V gene, CDR1 is SGHTA and CDR2 is FQGNSA. V was shortened by 4 bases and J by 4 bases, with 16 bases between the two germline ends.